This T cell receptor (beta chain) is from a study of blood T cell repertoires in COVID-19. The CDR3 totals 14 residues. The V and J ends lost 5 bases and 7 bases, in that order; junction bases with no gene match: 11. The germline V gene encodes CDR1 MDHEN and CDR2 SYDVKM. Assay: immunoSEQ multiplex PCR; the TCRdb copy retains only in-frame clones and omits some. The table shows approximately 300,000 clones, with about 90% occurring only once. This clone was recorded at least ten times. The chain recombines TRBV28 with TRBJ2-7; the match to TRBD1 covers 7 bases. Sequences were obtained from PBMCs or T cells enriched from blood (not recorded which). The sequence was collected from a woman aged 25-40 years who had recovered from COVID-19. CDR3 protein: CASSQKTGIGEQYF. The CDR3 DNA follows: TGTGCCAGCAGTCAAAAGACAGGGATAGGGGAGCAGTACTTC.